This TCR beta chain was retrieved from a study of early T cells in non-severe SARS-CoV-2 infection. For the study at large: Unpaired chains resulted from sequencing bulk RNA of unsorted whole blood.

This clonotype was observed at least ten times. Its target is not known. Findings of the study overall: Using VDJdb, the matching emphasized anti-spike CD8 responses while missing private and CD4 specificities.

The TCR library protocol attached unique molecular identifiers to the individual cDNA molecules. TCRdb ran MiXCR on the 5' RACE reads and lists one entry per CDR3 protein. The sample includes 15,000 to 20,000 distinct CDR3 sequences, roughly 5.1% of them seen just once. This CDR3 region has 13 residues. Looked up from germline, CDR1 is MNHNS and CDR2 is SASEGT. V lost 10 bases, J lost 3 bases, and 16 bases lay in between. Sequencing was done on a sample of whole blood. The chain employs TRBV6-1 and TRBJ2-7; TRBD1 is a possible D gene (5 bases). The source is an adult who was a healthcare worker with PCR-confirmed SARS-CoV-2 infection or an uninfected control (not recorded which). CDR3 coding DNA: TGTGCCATAGCCCGGACAACAGGCTACGAGCAGTACTTC. As protein: CAIARTTGYEQYF.